The 10 T cell receptor beta chains reported below all come from one sample, sequenced in a study of response to subunit inactivated influenza vaccine listed by TCRdb under 2018. Libraries were made using RT-PCR. Data came from an Illumina HiSeq 2500. TCRdb reran the public reads through fastp at Q25 and MiXCR, keeping productive beta chains. For every CDR3 protein sequence, its rows merge into one entry that carries the most common genes and DNA. Counted in this sample were under 800,000 distinct CDR3 sequences; approximately 15% of them appeared once. Less than 7% of the sample is in the top ten clones. The material sequenced was PBMCs from blood, taken less than 15 days before vaccination. These receptors originate from a man aged 50 or older who received an inactivated influenza vaccine. Donor details come from another sample of the same person, matched by shared clones.

V usage is TRBV20-1 and J usage is TRBJ2-7; D is undetermined. From germline, CDR1 is DFQATT and CDR2 SNEGSKA (reference sequence). V was cut by 6 bases and J by 4 bases, with 19 bases left in between. The length of the CDR3 is 14 residues. CDR3 protein: CSALSMDSRYEQYF. The CDR3 DNA follows: TGCAGTGCCCTCTCCATGGATAGCAGATACGAGCAGTACTTC.

This clonotype has at least ten counts. The rearrangement joins TRBV7-2 to TRBJ2-4, with unresolved D. This CDR3 contains 11 residues. CDR1 is SGHTA, CDR2 FQGNSA, per germline. V dropped 4 bases and J dropped 8 bases, with 6 bases sitting between them. CDR3 sequence: CASSSLDIQYF. The CDR3 DNA follows: TGTGCCAGCAGCTCCCTAGACATTCAGTACTTC.

This clonotype was seen at least ten times. V and J are TRBV29-1 and TRBJ2-7, with D possibly called TRBD1 or TRBD2 (6 bases each). There are 16 residues in the CDR3. V dropped 0 bases and J dropped 4 bases, with 19 bases sitting between them. Germline CDR1 and CDR2: SQVTM and ANQGSEA. The CDR3 reads CSVEDPGDTSGYEQYF. CDR3 DNA: TGCAGCGTTGAAGATCCGGGGGACACCTCGGGATACGAGCAGTACTTC.

This sequence joins TRBV20-1 and TRBJ2-7; D call uncertain. Germline loops: CDR1 DFQATT, CDR2 SNEGSKA (reference sequence). The CDR3 is 11 residues long. The CDR3 loop reads CSATNSYEQYF. CDR3 coding DNA: TGCAGCGCCACAAACTCCTACGAGCAGTACTTC.

This clonotype has more than one count but fewer than ten. J is TRBJ2-1 and V is TRBV7-2; the match to TRBD2 covers 9 bases. This CDR3 region has 16 residues. V was pared by 5 bases and J by 4 bases, with 9 bases of the junction left unmatched. Germline V gives CDR1 SGHTA, CDR2 FQGNSA. The DNA for the CDR3 is TGTGCCAGCAGCGGACGCGGGGGGGGGTCGTACAATGAGCAGTTCTTC. It codes for CASSGRGGGSYNEQFF.

The chain carries TRBV7-9 and TRBJ2-5, with 11 nucleotides matching TRBD2. Germline lookup yields CDR1 SEHNR and CDR2 FQNEAQ (reference sequence). Losses at the gene ends were 4 bases for V and 3 bases for J; bases not matched to a gene: 10. The CDR3 has 17 amino acids. CDR3: CASSSLPGTSGEETQYF. In DNA form, the CDR3 reads TGTGCCAGCAGCTCCCTCCCCGGGACTAGCGGAGAAGAGACCCAGTACTTC.

This clonotype occurred many times. The CDR3 loop is CSATGTQETQYF. CDR3 DNA sequence: TGCAGCGCGACGGGAACTCAAGAGACCCAGTACTTC. The chain links TRBV29-1 to TRBJ2-5, with D maybe TRBD2 (5 bases). Germline CDR1 and CDR2: SQVTM and ANQGSEA. The CDR3 runs to 12 residues. V was trimmed by 7 bases and J by 2 bases, leaving 11 bases between them.

This clonotype was seen a few times. The chain couples TRBV7-2 to TRBJ2-1, with TRBD2 matching over 12 bases. CDR1 and CDR2 from the germline V gene are SGHTA and FQGNSA. The V segment lost 5 bases and the J segment 9 bases; nucleotides outside the gene matches: 11. The CDR3 loop spans 16 amino acids. CDR3 bases: TGTGCCAGCAGCCAAATTCCGGGACTAGCGGGTTCTGAGCAGTTCTTC. It yields the protein CASSQIPGLAGSEQFF.

The sample holds a few counts of this clonotype. The chain employs TRBV6-1 and TRBJ2-7; 9 bases agree with TRBD2. J gave up 2 bases and V 5 bases, and 4 bases lay outside the gene matches. The CDR3 loop spans 14 amino acids. Germline CDR1 is MNHNS and CDR2 is SASEGT. CDR3 in DNA: TGTGCCAGCAGTCGGACTAGCGAAACCTACGAGCAGTACTTC. This gives the protein CASSRTSETYEQYF.

This clonotype was picked up a small number of times. This chain links TRBV4-2 with TRBJ2-7; 7 bases line up with TRBD1. Looked up from germline, CDR1 is LGHNA and CDR2 is YNFKEQ. The CDR3 is made up of 15 amino acids. V dropped 0 bases and J dropped 3; count of bases not matched to a gene: 5. The CDR3 reads CASSQDFHRGYEQYF. The DNA for the CDR3 is TGTGCCAGCAGCCAAGATTTTCACAGGGGCTACGAGCAGTACTTC.